This TCR beta chain was obtained from a study of blood T cell repertoires in COVID-19. On the study more broadly: Nucleic acid was either cDNA or gDNA, and it came from T cells, B-cell-depleted T cells, or PBMCs.

Original processing methods: Researchers report that nucleated cell counts were estimated from reference gene primer amplification. The assay was immunoSEQ multiplex PCR, and TCRdb's table has in-frame clones only and misses some. D and trimming were read from the DNA, whereas the V and J calls and clone size are those reported in that table. Of more than 60,000 clones listed, about 88% were seen once; the top ten hold approximately 5%. This clone was recorded once. The CDR3 contains 13 residues. The V gene lost 4 bases and the J gene lost 8 bases, with 15 bases spanning the gap. CDR1 SGHRS and CDR2 YFSETQ come from the germline V gene.

This receptor was obtained from a woman aged 50 to 60 with active COVID-19. The sequencing input was peripheral blood. The J gene is TRBJ1-1, the V gene TRBV5-1; D is possibly TRBD1 (6 bases). In DNA form, the CDR3 reads TGCGCCAGCAGCGTCTGGACAGAACAAGAAGCTTTCTTT. Amino acid sequence: CASSVWTEQEAFF.